Below are 10 T cell receptor beta chains sequenced from a single sample in a study of read filtering for tumor transcriptome and immune sequencing (dated by TCRdb to 2019 to 2021). TCRdb records Illumina HiSeq 4000 as the sequencer. The Immunoverse kit was used to build TCR libraries from roughly 370 ng RNA, with molecular barcoded adaptors covering alpha/delta and beta/gamma chains. The public reads were reprocessed in TCRdb via fastp at Q25 and MiXCR, keeping in-frame beta chains. Each entry is one CDR3 protein sequence, shown with its most common DNA and genes. This sample holds some 25,000 distinct CDR3 sequences; less than 25% were observed only once. The top ten clonotypes cover roughly a sixth of the sample. Sequenced input: a population of CD138-negative cells sorted from bone marrow. The sample's cell subset or site label, in plain terms: bone marrow mononuclear cells depleted of CD138+ plasma/myeloma cells by negative magnetic selection. These receptors originate from a donor at least 40 years old with multiple myeloma.

On this clonotype: One base away lies a much larger clone, so this may be a sequencing read error. The V and J genes are TRBV20-1 and TRBJ2-3; D is uncertain. From germline, CDR1 is DFQATT and CDR2 SNEGSKA (reference sequence). CDR3 size: 13 residues. Trimming left V 1 base short and J 7 bases short, with 12 bases between. The CDR3 DNA sequence: TGCAGTGCTAGAGGTGGGGTGCTGAATACGCAGTATTTT. Residues: CSARGGVLNTQYF.

By frequency in the sample, this clonotype is medium-sized. V and J are TRBV27 and TRBJ2-5; D remains unclear. CDR1 MNHEY and CDR2 SMNVEV come from the germline V gene (reference sequence). The CDR3 extends over 13 amino acids. V lost 5 bases and J lost 4, with 11 bases in between. The CDR3: CASSLGYSETQYF. CDR3 sequence (DNA): TGTGCCAGCAGTCTCGGGTATTCAGAGACCCAGTACTTC.

Ten or more counts support this clonotype. The chain combines TRBV20-1 with TRBJ2-7, with 8 bases that match TRBD1. CDR1 and CDR2 (germline): DFQATT, SNEGSKA (reference sequence). Trimming cost V 4 bases and J 2 bases; bases outside gene matches: 4. This CDR3 region has 13 residues. The CDR3 DNA sequence: TGCAGTGCTAAGGGACAGGTAGCCTACGAGCAGTACTTC. Protein: CSAKGQVAYEQYF.

The table lists this clonotype with many counts. The rearrangement links TRBV9 to TRBJ2-7; 7 bases line up with TRBD1. CDR1 and CDR2 (germline): SGDLS, YYNGEE. The V segment lost 4 bases and the J segment 1 base; nucleotides outside the gene matches: 5. CDR3 size: 14 residues. The CDR3 sequence is CASSPLTGSYEQYF. Here the CDR3 DNA reads TGTGCCAGCAGCCCATTGACAGGGTCCTACGAGCAGTACTTC.

This clonotype is labeled as medium-sized (0.01 to 0.1%). This chain joins TRBV20-1 and TRBJ2-1; 9 positions agree with TRBD2. V gave up 1 base and J gave up 2 bases; unmatched junction bases: 6. Germline lookup yields CDR1 DFQATT and CDR2 SNEGSKA (reference sequence). This CDR3 comprises 16 residues. DNA for the CDR3: TGCAGTGCTAGAGGGTCTAGCGGGGATACCTACAATGAGCAGTTCTTC. This encodes CSARGSSGDTYNEQFF.

This clonotype was seen at least ten times. This chain joins TRBV19 and TRBJ1-5; possibly TRBD1 for D (5 bases). The germline V gene has CDR1 LNHDA and CDR2 SQIVND (reference sequence). V lost 9 bases and J 3 bases, leaving 15 bases between the germline ends. CDR3 size: 14 residues. The CDR3 coding sequence is TGTGCCAGCAGTGGTAGGGGACTCAATCAGCCCCAGCATTTT. Translating gives CASSGRGLNQPQHF. Drawing the rest from reference TRBV19 and TRBJ1-5, the complete variable domain is DGGITQSPKYLFRKEGQNVTLSCEQNLNHDAMYWYRQDPGQGLRLIYYSQIVNDFQKGDIAEGYSVSREKKESFPLTVTSAQKNPTAFYLCASSGRGLNQPQHFGDGTRLSIL.

Details on this clonotype: A much larger clone is a single base away; this may be a read error. This sequence joins TRBV6-2 or TRBV6-3 and TRBJ2-1; D possibly corresponds to TRBD2 (7 bases). In germline, CDR1 is MNHEY, CDR2 SVGEGT. This CDR3 is built from 15 residues. CDR3 amino acids: CTSSYGGLVNDEQFF. The CDR3 DNA follows: TGTACCAGCAGTTACGGGGGGCTCGTCAATGATGAGCAGTTCTTC.

This clonotype was detected ten times or more. A much larger clone is a single base away; this may be a read error. This chain connects TRBV12-3 or TRBV12-4 to TRBJ1-1; D gene unclear. The CDR3 has 13 residues. The V and J ends lost 6 bases and 10 bases respectively, with 18 bases between them. CDR3 sequence (DNA): TGTGCCAGCAGAAACGACATCTCCCGGACAGCTTTCTTT. Amino acid sequence: CASRNDISRTAFF.

By frequency in the sample, this clonotype is medium-sized. This rearrangement joins TRBV24-1 to TRBJ2-1; 9 nucleotides agree with TRBD1. Germline values: CDR1 KGHDR, CDR2 SFDVKD. CDR3 length equals 14 residues. Trimming cost V 9 bases and J 8 bases; bases outside gene matches: 10. The CDR3: CATARDRVMDEQFF. CDR3 in DNA: TGTGCCACCGCCCGGGACAGGGTAATGGATGAGCAGTTCTTC.

This clonotype has ten or more counts. This chain links TRBV20-1 with TRBJ2-7, with 8 bases that match TRBD1. CDR1 and CDR2 from the germline V gene are DFQATT and SNEGSKA (reference sequence). The V segment lost 2 bases and the J segment 5 bases; nucleotides outside the gene matches: 11. The CDR3 loop spans 15 amino acids. The CDR3, as DNA: TGCAGTGCTAGATTGGCCGACAGGGGCTCTAACGAGCAGTACTTC. It yields the protein CSARLADRGSNEQYF.